This T cell receptor beta chain was sequenced during a study of metastatic and nonmetastatic thyroid tumors. The wider study: Repertoire data that came from the blood and tumor or nodule tissue of malignant and benign thyroid patients were compared. Whole-study findings and limits: The study reportedly found significantly higher TCR beta diversity in malignant thyroid tumors than benign nodules, in blood and tumor.

V lost 4 bases to trimming and J lost 5 bases, with 12 bases between them. This CDR3 has 13 residues. Looked up from germline, CDR1 is SGHRS and CDR2 is YFSETQ. Thyroid surgery was performed in patients who had received no treatment beforehand. As regards this clone: Antigen: not known.

In the original processing: The study's classifier, a distant-metastasis tool for papillary thyroid cancer, was built using CDR3 differences across clinicopathological groups. TCRdb reprocessed the PCR reads using MiXCR. The authors' filters were not applied to this entry. The table shows some 40,000 clones, with approximately 24% occurring only once. The sample was tumor tissue. The V gene is TRBV5-1, the J gene TRBJ1-1; no clear D gene. This receptor was obtained from a female donor with papillary thyroid cancer or a benign thyroid nodule (not recorded which). Some clones in this sample may be carry-over from other donors' samples. The CDR3 sequence is CASSPYERTEAFF. The CDR3 coding sequence is TGCGCCAGCAGCCCCTATGAGCGAACTGAAGCTTTCTTT.